Listed below are T cell receptor beta chains from one sample, sequenced in a study of T-cell reconstitution after alpha-beta-depleted transplantation in children. TCRdb reprocessed the PCR reads with MiXCR, giving one entry per CDR3 protein. The table lists approximately 510,000 distinct CDR3 sequences, around 16% of them singletons. The starting material was PBMCs from the stem cell graft donor, obtained from the stem cell graft. The receptors shown here come from a human donor who donated a stem cell graft to a child with acute lymphoblastic leukemia. Each CDR3 is given with its conserved first and last residue. A D gene is named only where the DNA matches it firmly. The size entry is marked missing in some rows and otherwise reads once, few, many or a size class.

v_call	j_call	clone_size	d_call	cdr3_aa	cdr3_nt
TRBV20-1	TRBJ1-5	.	.	CSARDPAGGVIQPQHF	TGCAGTGCTAGAGATCCGGCAGGAGGGGTGATTCAGCCCCAGCATTTT
TRBV27	TRBJ1-1	.	.	CAVLGWPGTEAFF	TGTGCCGTCTTAGGGTGGCCAGGAACTGAAGCTTTCTTT
TRBV5-6	TRBJ2-1	.	TRBD2	CASSVGGDSYNEQFF	TGTGCCAGCAGCGTCGGGGGGGACTCCTACAATGAGCAGTTCTTC
TRBV27	TRBJ2-1	.	.	CASRNPGQFYNEQFF	TGTGCCAGCAGGAACCCCGGACAGTTTTACAATGAGCAGTTCTTC
TRBV5-1	TRBJ2-1	few	TRBD1	CASSLEDRVYNEQFF	TGCGCCAGCAGCTTGGAGGACAGGGTTTACAATGAGCAGTTCTTC
TRBV4-2	TRBJ2-7	few	.	CASSQPRSSSYEQYF	TGTGCCAGCAGCCAACCGCGTAGTAGCTCCTACGAGCAGTACTTC
TRBV29-1	TRBJ2-2	few	TRBD1	CSATGGGRTGELFF	TGCAGCGCCACAGGGGGAGGAAGGACCGGGGAGCTGTTTTTT
TRBV19	TRBJ2-7	few	.	CASSTSGGYEQYF	TGTGCCAGTAGTACTTCTGGGGGCTACGAGCAGTACTTC
TRBV2	TRBJ1-2	.	TRBD1	CASRSTGAFPLYGYTF	TGTGCCAGCAGGTCGACAGGGGCGTTCCCACTCTATGGCTACACCTTC
TRBV6-5	TRBJ2-1	.	.	CASSLPGRYNEQFF	TGTGCCAGCAGTTTACCGGGAAGATACAATGAGCAGTTCTTC
TRBV5-1	TRBJ2-7	.	TRBD2	CASSLGLAGVAYEQYF	TGCGCCAGCAGCTTGGGACTAGCGGGAGTCGCCTACGAGCAGTACTTC
TRBV6-5	TRBJ2-7	.	.	CASSYTLSGTYEQYF	TGTGCCAGCAGTTACACACTTTCAGGTACCTACGAGCAGTACTTC
TRBV29-1	TRBJ2-2	.	TRBD1	CSVLRGFAGELFF	TGCAGCGTCCTCAGGGGGTTCGCCGGGGAGCTGTTTTTT
TRBV9	TRBJ1-6	few	.	CASSARGNSPLHF	TGTGCCAGCAGCGCCCGAGGGAATTCACCCCTCCACTTT
TRBV7-6	TRBJ2-1	once	.	CASSLARLGADEQFF	TGTGCCAGCAGCTTAGCGCGATTAGGGGCCGATGAGCAGTTCTTC
TRBV4-1	TRBJ2-7	few	.	CASSQGFSGYEQYF	TGCGCCAGCAGCCAAGGTTTTAGCGGCTACGAGCAGTACTTC
TRBV7-8	TRBJ1-1	.	.	CASSLVTPGPRDTEAFF	TGTGCCAGCAGCTTAGTCACTCCGGGCCCACGGGACACTGAAGCTTTCTTT
TRBV12-3/TRBV12-4	TRBJ2-7	.	.	CASTSWGAYEQYF	TGTGCCAGCACCTCTTGGGGGGCCTACGAGCAGTACTTC
TRBV7-9	TRBJ1-5	few	.	CASSPVGGQPQHF	TGTGCCAGCAGCCCGGTGGGGGGGCAGCCCCAGCATTTT
TRBV9	TRBJ1-2	few	.	CASSPWGQSYGYTF	TGTGCCAGCAGCCCGTGGGGGCAGTCCTATGGCTACACCTTC
TRBV12-3/TRBV12-4	TRBJ1-5	.	.	CASSLPGPSNQPQHF	TGTGCCAGCAGCCTACCCGGGCCTAGCAATCAGCCCCAGCATTTT
TRBV12-3/TRBV12-4	TRBJ2-1	.	TRBD2	CASSFDGRAYNEQFF	TGTGCCAGCAGTTTCGACGGGAGGGCCTACAATGAGCAGTTCTTC
TRBV7-8	TRBJ2-1	few	TRBD2	CASSPGTSGGSYNEQFF	TGTGCCAGCAGCCCTGGGACTAGCGGGGGCTCCTACAATGAGCAGTTCTTC
TRBV4-1	TRBJ2-2	few	.	CASNGGHNTGELFF	TGCGCCAGCAACGGGGGGCATAACACCGGGGAGCTGTTTTTT
TRBV28	TRBJ2-2	.	.	CASSPGPDSWELFF	TGTGCCAGCAGCCCTGGGCCCGATAGCTGGGAGCTGTTTTTT
TRBV7-9	TRBJ1-1	few	.	CASSPGLGTGLDEAFF	TGTGCCAGCAGCCCCGGACTGGGCACGGGGTTGGATGAAGCTTTCTTT
TRBV12-3/TRBV12-4	TRBJ2-1	few	TRBD2	CASNIAGAAYNEQFF	TGTGCCAGCAACATAGCGGGAGCTGCCTACAATGAGCAGTTCTTC
TRBV3-1	TRBJ2-7	.	.	CASSPKVRGDEQYF	TGTGCCAGCAGCCCCAAGGTCCGGGGCGACGAGCAGTACTTC
TRBV12-3/TRBV12-4	TRBJ2-3	.	TRBD1	CASSFRRDSPSDTQYF	TGTGCCAGCAGTTTCCGCCGGGACAGCCCGTCGGATACGCAGTATTTT
TRBV5-1	TRBJ2-7	.	.	CASSLGGGEQYEQYF	TGCGCCAGCAGCTTGGGTGGCGGGGAGCAGTACGAGCAGTACTTC
TRBV27	TRBJ2-3	few	.	CASSSGPRVDTQYF	TGTGCCAGCAGTTCAGGACCCAGGGTGGATACGCAGTATTTT
TRBV24-1	TRBJ2-1	.	.	CATSDIPGERALSYNEQFF	TGTGCCACCAGTGACATCCCAGGGGAGCGGGCCCTCTCCTACAATGAGCAGTTCTTC
TRBV20-1	TRBJ2-5	.	.	CSPVGGRRETQYF	TGCAGCCCCGTCGGGGGAAGGCGAGAGACCCAGTACTTC
TRBV10-1	TRBJ1-2	.	.	CASSSGLREGYTF	TGCGCCAGCAGCTCGGGACTTAGGGAGGGCTACACCTTC
TRBV4-1	TRBJ2-7	.	TRBD1	CASSQGTGGLYEQYF	TGCGCCAGCAGCCAAGGGACAGGGGGCCTCTACGAGCAGTACTTC
TRBV2	TRBJ1-2	.	.	CASRRERSYYGYTF	TGTGCCAGCAGGCGGGAGAGGTCCTACTATGGCTACACCTTC
TRBV7-9	TRBJ1-4	.	TRBD1	CASSPRTGVAEKLFF	TGTGCCAGCAGCCCCCGGACAGGGGTGGCTGAAAAACTGTTTTTT
TRBV29-1	TRBJ2-2	few	TRBD1	CSVAGTGGIGELFF	TGCAGCGTCGCCGGGACAGGGGGCATCGGGGAGCTGTTTTTT
TRBV4-1	TRBJ1-3	few	.	CASSRVAYSGNTIYF	TGCGCCAGCAGCCGGGTGGCGTACTCTGGAAACACCATATATTTT
TRBV20-1	TRBJ1-1	many	.	CSANAGGVTEAFF	TGCAGTGCTAATGCGGGAGGAGTCACTGAAGCTTTCTTT
TRBV5-1	TRBJ2-1	.	.	CASSLGGYGEQFF	TGCGCCAGCAGCTTGGGTGGTTACGGTGAGCAGTTCTTC
TRBV4-1	TRBJ2-1	few	.	CASSQVSGPGNEQFF	TGCGCCAGCAGCCAAGTTAGCGGCCCGGGCAATGAGCAGTTCTTC
TRBV5-6	TRBJ2-1	.	.	CASSPTPRVYNEQFF	TGTGCCAGCAGCCCCACTCCGCGAGTTTACAATGAGCAGTTCTTC
TRBV5-6	TRBJ2-1	few	TRBD1	CASSLTGQAYNEQFF	TGTGCCAGCAGCTTAACGGGACAGGCCTACAATGAGCAGTTCTTC
TRBV20-1	TRBJ2-7	.	.	CSALGEPYEQYF	TGCAGTGCGCTAGGGGAGCCCTACGAGCAGTACTTC
TRBV28	TRBJ2-7	few	.	CASSLFGNHEQYF	TGTGCCAGCAGTTTATTTGGGAACCACGAGCAGTACTTC
TRBV4-2	TRBJ2-7	few	.	CASSQTRDLNLSEQYF	TGTGCCAGCAGCCAAACACGCGACCTAAATCTCTCCGAGCAGTACTTC
TRBV30	TRBJ2-2	few	.	CAWTPATLNTGELFF	TGTGCCTGGACCCCCGCGACACTCAACACCGGGGAGCTGTTTTTT
TRBV27	TRBJ2-3	.	.	CASSIWLADTDTQYF	TGTGCCAGCAGCATTTGGCTAGCAGACACAGATACGCAGTATTTT
TRBV12-3/TRBV12-4	TRBJ1-1	.	.	CASSLGEGLFTEAFF	TGTGCCAGCAGTCTAGGTGAGGGCCTCTTCACTGAAGCTTTCTTT
TRBV20-1	TRBJ2-1	.	.	CSARDIGGSSYNEQFF	TGCAGTGCTAGAGATATTGGGGGAAGCTCCTACAATGAGCAGTTCTTC
TRBV3-1	TRBJ2-2	.	TRBD1	CASSGQGSRTGELFF	TGTGCCAGCAGCGGACAGGGCTCGAGGACCGGGGAGCTGTTTTTT
TRBV29-1	TRBJ1-2	few	.	CSVEVMATGGGYTF	TGCAGCGTTGAAGTAATGGCAACTGGGGGTGGCTACACCTTC
TRBV24-1	TRBJ1-1	.	.	CATSAAGPNTEAFF	TGTGCCACCAGTGCCGCGGGACCGAACACTGAAGCTTTCTTT
TRBV12-3/TRBV12-4	TRBJ1-2	.	.	CASSLDWALKYRNYGYTF	TGTGCCAGCAGTTTAGACTGGGCACTAAAGTATCGGAACTATGGCTACACCTTC
TRBV15	TRBJ2-5	few	.	CATSNLGGHLYQETQYF	TGTGCCACCAGCAACCTCGGAGGACACCTGTACCAAGAGACCCAGTACTTC
TRBV12-3/TRBV12-4	TRBJ1-6	few	.	CASSSTGWSSPLHF	TGTGCCAGCAGTTCGACAGGTTGGAGTTCACCCCTCCACTTT